This T cell receptor (beta chain) was sequenced during a study of tumor-infiltrating lymphocytes in primary liver carcinoma. About this clonotype itself: Its antigen remains unknown. Possible read error: a much larger clone is one base away. The missing conserved phenylalanine or tryptophan at the end of this CDR3 makes a read error likely.

Starting from 500 ng of total RNA, TCR beta cDNA was produced with a primer in the constant region. Sequencing libraries for TCR beta derived from three nested multiplex PCR rounds that used slightly modified ARM-PCR. With TRBV1-TRBV30 forward primers and a C-beta reverse primer, the first two PCR rounds were run for 9 to 10 cycles each. TCRdb processed the multiplex PCR reads anew with MiXCR; each CDR3 protein has one entry. The table lists approximately 330,000 distinct CDR3 sequences, around three fifths of them singletons. Both blood RNA, taken from unsorted whole blood, and germline DNA were extracted. None of the patients had received treatment, and all had chronic HBV infection. Study-wide findings and caveats: Because of bulk unsorted sampling, CD4+ and CD8+ repertoires were not subjected to comparison.

The CDR3 is 16 amino acids. The germline CDR1 and CDR2 sequences are LGHNA and YNFKEQ. This chain links TRBV4-2 with TRBJ2-1; TRBD2 agrees at 11 bases. Sequencing used peripheral blood. The source is a man aged 35-49 years with primary liver carcinoma and hepatitis B virus infection. The CDR3 region is CASSEFRLAGYNEQFI. CDR3 bases: TGCGCCAGCAGCGAATTCAGACTAGCGGGGTACAATGAGCAGTTCATC.